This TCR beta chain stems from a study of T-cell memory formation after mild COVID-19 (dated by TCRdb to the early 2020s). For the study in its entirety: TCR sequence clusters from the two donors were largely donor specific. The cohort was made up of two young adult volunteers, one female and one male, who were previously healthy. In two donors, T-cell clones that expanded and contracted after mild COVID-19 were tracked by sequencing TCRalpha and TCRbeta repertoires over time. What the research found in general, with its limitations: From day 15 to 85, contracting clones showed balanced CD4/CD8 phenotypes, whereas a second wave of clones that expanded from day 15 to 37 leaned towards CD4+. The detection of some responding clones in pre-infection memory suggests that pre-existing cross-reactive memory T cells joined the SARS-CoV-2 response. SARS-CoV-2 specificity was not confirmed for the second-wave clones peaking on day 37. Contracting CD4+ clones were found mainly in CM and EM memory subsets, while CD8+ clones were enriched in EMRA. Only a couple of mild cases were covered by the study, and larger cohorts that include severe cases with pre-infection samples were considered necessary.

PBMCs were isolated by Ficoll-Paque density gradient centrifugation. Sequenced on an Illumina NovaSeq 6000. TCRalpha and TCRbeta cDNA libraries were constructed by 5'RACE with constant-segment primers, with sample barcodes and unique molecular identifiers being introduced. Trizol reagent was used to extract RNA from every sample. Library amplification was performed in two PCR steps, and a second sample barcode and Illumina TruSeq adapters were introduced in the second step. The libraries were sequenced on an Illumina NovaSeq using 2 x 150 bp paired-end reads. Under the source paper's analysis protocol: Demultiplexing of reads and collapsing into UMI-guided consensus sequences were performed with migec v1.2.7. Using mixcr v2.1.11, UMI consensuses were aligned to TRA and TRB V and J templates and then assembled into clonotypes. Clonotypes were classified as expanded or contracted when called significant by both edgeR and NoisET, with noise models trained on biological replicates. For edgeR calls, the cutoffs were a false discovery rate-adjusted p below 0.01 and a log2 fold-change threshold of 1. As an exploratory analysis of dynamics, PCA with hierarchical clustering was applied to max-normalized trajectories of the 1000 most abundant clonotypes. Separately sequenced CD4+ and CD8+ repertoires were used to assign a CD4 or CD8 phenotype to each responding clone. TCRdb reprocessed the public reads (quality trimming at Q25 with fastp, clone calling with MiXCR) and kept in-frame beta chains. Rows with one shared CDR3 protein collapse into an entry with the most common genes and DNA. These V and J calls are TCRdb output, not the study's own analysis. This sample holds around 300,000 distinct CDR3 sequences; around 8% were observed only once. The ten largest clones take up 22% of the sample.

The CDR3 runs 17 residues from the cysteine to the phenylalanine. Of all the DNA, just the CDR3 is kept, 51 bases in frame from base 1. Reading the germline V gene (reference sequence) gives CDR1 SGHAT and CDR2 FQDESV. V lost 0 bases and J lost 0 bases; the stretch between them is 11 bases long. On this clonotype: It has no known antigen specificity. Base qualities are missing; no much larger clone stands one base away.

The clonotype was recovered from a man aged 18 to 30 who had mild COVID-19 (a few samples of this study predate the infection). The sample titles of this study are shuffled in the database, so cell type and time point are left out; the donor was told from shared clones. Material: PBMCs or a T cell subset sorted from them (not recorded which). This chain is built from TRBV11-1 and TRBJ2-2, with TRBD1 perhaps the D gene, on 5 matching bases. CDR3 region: CASSLALSQANTGELFF. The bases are TGTGCCAGCAGCTTAGCGCTCTCACAGGCGAACACCGGGGAGCTGTTTTTT.